This T cell receptor (beta chain) was obtained from a study of human T cells and chemical hapten exposure. This clonotype came up a few times. As the library was built, unique molecular identifiers were attached to individual cDNA molecules. TCRdb reanalysed the RACE reads using MiXCR and keeps one entry per CDR3 protein. The data hold about 160,000 distinct CDR3 sequences, with about a quarter observed a single time. The ends lost 6 bases at V and 1 base at J; junction bases unmatched: 19. The CDR3 is 19 residues long. Germline-derived CDR1 and CDR2 are MNHEY and SVGEGT. This sample's time point: patch test 3, about 24 weeks after DPC sensitization. Regarding treatment: therapeutic diphenylcyclopropenone sensitization with weekly scalp DPC.

This receptor was identified in a woman in her late teens or twenties with alopecia areata. Some clones in this sample may be carry-over from other donors' samples. The starting material was whole blood, obtained in connection with sensitization to the hapten diphenylcyclopropenone (DPC). The chain employs TRBV6-2 or TRBV6-3 and TRBJ2-7; TRBD2 agrees at 9 bases. The CDR3 DNA reads TGTGCCAGCAGCTTAACGACGATTCTAGCGGGGTTACCTTCCTACGAGCAGTACTTC. Translated: CASSLTTILAGLPSYEQYF.